The clone carrying this T cell receptor beta chain was counted at least ten times. This CDR3 has 15 amino acids. The junction had 4 bases not matched to a gene; V was cut back by 5 bases and J by 2 bases. Germline values: CDR1 SGHTA, CDR2 FQGNSA. This sample is part of a study of T cell repertoires in cytomegalovirus infection. Study background: CMV infection and matching HLA type were both indicated by public TCR beta signatures.

TCRdb re-analysed the reads in MiXCR, keeping a single row per CDR3 protein. The table shows about 140,000 distinct CDR3 sequences, with under 8% occurring only once. The J gene is TRBJ2-7, the V gene TRBV7-2, with 12 bases that match TRBD2. This TCR derives from a human donor in good health (CMV status not recorded). Some clones in this sample may be carry-over from other donors' samples. Sequenced material: PBMCs. The CDR3 DNA is TGTGCCAGCAGCGCTTCTAGCGGGGGGGCCTACGAGCAGTACTTC. It yields the protein CASSASSGGAYEQYF.